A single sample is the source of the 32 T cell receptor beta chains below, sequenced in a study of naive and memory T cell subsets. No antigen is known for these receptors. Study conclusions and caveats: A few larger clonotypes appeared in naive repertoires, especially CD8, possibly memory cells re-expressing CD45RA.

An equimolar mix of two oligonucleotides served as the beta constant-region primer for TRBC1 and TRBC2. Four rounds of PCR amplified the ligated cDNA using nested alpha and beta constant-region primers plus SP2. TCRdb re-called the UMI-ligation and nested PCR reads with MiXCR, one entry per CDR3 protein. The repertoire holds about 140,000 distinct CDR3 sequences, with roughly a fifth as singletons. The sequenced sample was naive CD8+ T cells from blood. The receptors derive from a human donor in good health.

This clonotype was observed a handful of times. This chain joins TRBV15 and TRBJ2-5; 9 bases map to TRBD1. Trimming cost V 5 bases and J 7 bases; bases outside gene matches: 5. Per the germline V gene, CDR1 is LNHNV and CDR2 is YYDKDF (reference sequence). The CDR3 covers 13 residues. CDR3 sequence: CATSPPGQGTQYF. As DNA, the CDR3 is TGTGCCACCAGCCCCCCGGGACAGGGGACCCAGTACTTC. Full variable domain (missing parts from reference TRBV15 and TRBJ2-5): DAMVIQNPRYQVTQFGKPVTLSCSQTLNHNVMYWYQQKSSQAPKLLFHYYDKDFNNEADTPDNFQSRRPNTSFCFLDIRSPGLGDTAMYLCATSPPGQGTQYFGPGTRLLVL.

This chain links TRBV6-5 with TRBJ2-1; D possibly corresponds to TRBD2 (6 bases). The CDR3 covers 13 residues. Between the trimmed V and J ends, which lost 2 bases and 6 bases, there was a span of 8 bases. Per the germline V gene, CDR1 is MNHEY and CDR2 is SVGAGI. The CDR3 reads CASSYVGGNEQFF. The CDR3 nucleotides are TGTGCCAGCAGTTACGTCGGGGGCAATGAGCAGTTCTTC.

CDR3 sequence: CASAGLLFHEQFF. The DNA for the CDR3 is TGTGCCAGTGCGGGACTTCTCTTCCATGAGCAGTTCTTC. The V gene is TRBV7-2, the J gene TRBJ2-1; D possibly corresponds to TRBD2 (6 bases). V lost 9 bases, J lost 8 bases, and 17 bases lay in between. CDR1 is SGHTA and CDR2 is FQGNSA in the germline V gene. The CDR3 totals 13 residues.

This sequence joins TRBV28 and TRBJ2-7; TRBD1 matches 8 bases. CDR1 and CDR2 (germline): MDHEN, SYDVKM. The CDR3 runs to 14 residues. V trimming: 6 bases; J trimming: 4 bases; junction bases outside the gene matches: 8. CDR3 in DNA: TGTGCCAGCAGAATACAGGGGGACCTTTACGAGCAGTACTTC. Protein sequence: CASRIQGDLYEQYF.

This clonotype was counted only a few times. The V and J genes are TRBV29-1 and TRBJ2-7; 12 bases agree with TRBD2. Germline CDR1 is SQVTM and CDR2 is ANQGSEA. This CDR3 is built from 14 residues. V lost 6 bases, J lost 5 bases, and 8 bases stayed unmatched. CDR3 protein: CSVALAGGPDEQYF. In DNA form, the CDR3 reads TGCAGCGTAGCCCTAGCGGGAGGGCCGGACGAGCAGTACTTC.

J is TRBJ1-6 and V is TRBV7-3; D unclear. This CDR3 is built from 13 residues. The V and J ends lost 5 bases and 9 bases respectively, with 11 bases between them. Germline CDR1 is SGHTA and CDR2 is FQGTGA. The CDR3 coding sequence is TGTGCCAGCAGCCTATACCGGGGTTCACCCCTCCACTTT. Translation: CASSLYRGSPLHF.

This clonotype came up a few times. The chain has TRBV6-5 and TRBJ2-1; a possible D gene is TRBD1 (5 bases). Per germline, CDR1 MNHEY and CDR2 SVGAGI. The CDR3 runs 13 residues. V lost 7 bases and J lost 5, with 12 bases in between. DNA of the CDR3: TGTGCCAGCAAGTTGACAGAGCACAATGAGCAGTTCTTC. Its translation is CASKLTEHNEQFF.

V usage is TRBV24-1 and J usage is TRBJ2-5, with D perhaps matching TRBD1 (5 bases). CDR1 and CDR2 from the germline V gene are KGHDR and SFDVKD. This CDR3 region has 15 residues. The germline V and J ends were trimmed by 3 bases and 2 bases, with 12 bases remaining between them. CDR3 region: CATSDPYDRQETQYF. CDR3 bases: TGTGCCACCAGTGATCCCTACGACAGACAAGAGACCCAGTACTTC.

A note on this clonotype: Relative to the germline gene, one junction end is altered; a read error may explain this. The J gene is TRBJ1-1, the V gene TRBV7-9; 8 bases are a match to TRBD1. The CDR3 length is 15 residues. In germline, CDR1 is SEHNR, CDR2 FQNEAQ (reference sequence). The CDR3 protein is CASSLGITTGAEAFF. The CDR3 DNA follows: TGTGCCAGCAGTTTAGGAATTACGACAGGGGCTGAAGCTTTCTTT. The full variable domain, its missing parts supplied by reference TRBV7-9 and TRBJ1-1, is DTGVSQNPRHKITKRGQNVTFRCDPISEHNRLYWYRQTLGQGPEFLTYFQNEAQLEKSRLLSDRFSAERPKGSFSTLEIQRTEQGDSAMYLCASSLGITTGAEAFFGQGTRLTVV.

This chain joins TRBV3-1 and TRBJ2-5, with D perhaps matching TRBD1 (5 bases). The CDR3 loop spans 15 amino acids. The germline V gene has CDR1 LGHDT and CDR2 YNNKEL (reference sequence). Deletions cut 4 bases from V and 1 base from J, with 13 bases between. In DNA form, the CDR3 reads TGTGCCAGCAGCCCCCCCCTCCAGGGCCAAGAGACCCAGTACTTC. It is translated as CASSPPLQGQETQYF.

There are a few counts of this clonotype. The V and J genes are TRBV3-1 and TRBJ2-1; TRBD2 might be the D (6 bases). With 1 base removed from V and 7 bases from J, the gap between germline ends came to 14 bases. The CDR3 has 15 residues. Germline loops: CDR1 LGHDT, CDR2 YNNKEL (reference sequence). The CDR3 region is CASSQVHGGWNEQFF. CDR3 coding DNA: TGTGCCAGCAGCCAAGTCCATGGGGGGTGGAATGAGCAGTTCTTC.

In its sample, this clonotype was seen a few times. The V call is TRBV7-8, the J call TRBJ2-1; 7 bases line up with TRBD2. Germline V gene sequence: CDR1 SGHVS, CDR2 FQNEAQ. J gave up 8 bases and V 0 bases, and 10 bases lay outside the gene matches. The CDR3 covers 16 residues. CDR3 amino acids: CASSLAPGGSVDEQFF. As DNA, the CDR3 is TGTGCCAGCAGCTTAGCGCCCGGCGGGAGTGTCGATGAGCAGTTCTTC.

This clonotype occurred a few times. CDR3 nucleotides: TGTGCCAGCAGCCAAGAGGAGGGTATCCTGAATGAGCAGTTCTTC. Translated: CASSQEEGILNEQFF. The chain recombines TRBV14 with TRBJ2-1; tentatively, D is TRBD2 (6 bases). CDR1 SGHDN and CDR2 FVKESK come from the germline V gene. V lost 0 bases and J lost 7, with 13 bases in between. This CDR3 has 15 residues.

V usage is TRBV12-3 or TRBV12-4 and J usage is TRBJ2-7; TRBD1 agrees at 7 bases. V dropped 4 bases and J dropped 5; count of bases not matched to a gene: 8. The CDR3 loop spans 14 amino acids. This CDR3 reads CASSSSGQSHEQYF. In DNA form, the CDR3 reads TGTGCCAGCAGTTCCTCGGGACAGTCCCACGAGCAGTACTTC.

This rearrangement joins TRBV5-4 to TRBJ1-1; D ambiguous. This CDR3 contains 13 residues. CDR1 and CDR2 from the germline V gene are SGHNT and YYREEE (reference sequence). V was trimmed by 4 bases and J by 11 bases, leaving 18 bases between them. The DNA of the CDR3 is TGTGCCAGCAGCGCGGATGGTAGGGTAGGGGCTTTCTTT. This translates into CASSADGRVGAFF.

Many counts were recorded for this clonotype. CDR3 residues: CASSLLLADSFSGYNEQFF. DNA of the CDR3: TGTGCCAGCAGCTTACTACTAGCGGACTCCTTCTCGGGATACAATGAGCAGTTCTTC. The chain joins TRBV7-6 to TRBJ2-1, with 8 bases that match TRBD2. The CDR3 is made up of 19 amino acids. Germline V gene sequence: CDR1 SGHVS, CDR2 FNYEAQ. The V segment lost 2 bases and the J segment 4 bases; nucleotides outside the gene matches: 16.

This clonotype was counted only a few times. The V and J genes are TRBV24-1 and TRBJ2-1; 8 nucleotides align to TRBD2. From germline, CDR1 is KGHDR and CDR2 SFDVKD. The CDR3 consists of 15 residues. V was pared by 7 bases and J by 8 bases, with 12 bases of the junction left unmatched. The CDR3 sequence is CATSSYERGWHEQFF. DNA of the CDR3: TGTGCCACCAGCTCCTATGAGCGGGGGTGGCATGAGCAGTTCTTC.

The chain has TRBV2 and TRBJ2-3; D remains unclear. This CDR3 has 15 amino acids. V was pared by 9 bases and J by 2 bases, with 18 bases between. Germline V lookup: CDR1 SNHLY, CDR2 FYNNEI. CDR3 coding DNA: TGTGCCAGTGATGCAGCGCAGAGTTACACAGATACGCAGTATTTT. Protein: CASDAAQSYTDTQYF. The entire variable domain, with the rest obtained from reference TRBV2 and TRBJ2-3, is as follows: EPEVTQTPSHQVTQMGQEVILRCVPISNHLYFYWYRQILGQKVEFLVSFYNNEISEKSEIFDDQFSVERPDGSNFTLKIRSTKLEDSAMYFCASDAAQSYTDTQYFGPGTRLTVL.

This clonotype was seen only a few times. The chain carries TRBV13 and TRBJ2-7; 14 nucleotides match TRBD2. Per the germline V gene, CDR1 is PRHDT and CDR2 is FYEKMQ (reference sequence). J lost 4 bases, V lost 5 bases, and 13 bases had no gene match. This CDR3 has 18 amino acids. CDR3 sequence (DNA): TGTGCCAGCAGCCCAGGACTAGCGGGAGGTCTTAACAAATACGAGCAGTACTTC. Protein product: CASSPGLAGGLNKYEQYF. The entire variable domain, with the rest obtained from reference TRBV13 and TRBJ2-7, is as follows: AAGVIQSPRHLIKEKRETATLKCYPIPRHDTVYWYQQGPGQDPQFLISFYEKMQSDKGSIPDRFSAQQFSDYHSELNMSSLELGDSALYFCASSPGLAGGLNKYEQYFGPGTRLTVT.

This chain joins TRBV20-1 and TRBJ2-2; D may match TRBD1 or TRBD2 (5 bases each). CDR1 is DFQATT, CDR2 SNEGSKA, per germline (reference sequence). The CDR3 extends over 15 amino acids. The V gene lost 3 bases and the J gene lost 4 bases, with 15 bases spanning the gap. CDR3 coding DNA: TGCAGTGCTAGGGTCGAGGGGTCGGGCACCGGGGAGCTGTTTTTT. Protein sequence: CSARVEGSGTGELFF.

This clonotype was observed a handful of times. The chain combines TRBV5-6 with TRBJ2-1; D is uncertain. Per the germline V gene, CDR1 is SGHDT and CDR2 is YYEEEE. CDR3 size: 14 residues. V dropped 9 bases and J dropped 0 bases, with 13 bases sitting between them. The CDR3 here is CATVLGSSYNEQFF. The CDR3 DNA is TGTGCCACAGTGTTAGGTAGCTCCTACAATGAGCAGTTCTTC.

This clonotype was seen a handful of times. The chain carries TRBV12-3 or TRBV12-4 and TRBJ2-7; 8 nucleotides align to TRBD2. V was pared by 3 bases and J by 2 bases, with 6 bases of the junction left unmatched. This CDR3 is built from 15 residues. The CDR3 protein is CASSFVLAAPYEQYF. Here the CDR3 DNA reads TGTGCCAGCAGTTTTGTACTAGCGGCCCCCTACGAGCAGTACTTC.

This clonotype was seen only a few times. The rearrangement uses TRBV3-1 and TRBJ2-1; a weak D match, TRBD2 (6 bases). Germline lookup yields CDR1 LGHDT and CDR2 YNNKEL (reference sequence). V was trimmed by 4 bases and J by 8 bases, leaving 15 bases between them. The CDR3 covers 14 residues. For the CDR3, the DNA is TGTGCCAGCAGCCTTGGACTAAACCCGGATGAGCAGTTCTTC. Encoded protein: CASSLGLNPDEQFF.

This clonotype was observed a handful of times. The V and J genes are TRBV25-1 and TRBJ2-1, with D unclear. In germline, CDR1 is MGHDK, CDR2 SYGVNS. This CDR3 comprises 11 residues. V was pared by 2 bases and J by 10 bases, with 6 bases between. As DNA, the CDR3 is TGTGCCAGCAGTGAAACCCGCGAGCAGTTCTTC. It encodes CASSETREQFF.

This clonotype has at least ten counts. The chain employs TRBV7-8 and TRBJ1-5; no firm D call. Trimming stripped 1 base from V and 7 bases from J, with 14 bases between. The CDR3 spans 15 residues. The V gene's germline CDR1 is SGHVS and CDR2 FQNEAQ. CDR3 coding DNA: TGTGCCAGCAGCTTAGGCCACGGAGTGGACCAGCCCCAGCATTTT. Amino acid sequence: CASSLGHGVDQPQHF.

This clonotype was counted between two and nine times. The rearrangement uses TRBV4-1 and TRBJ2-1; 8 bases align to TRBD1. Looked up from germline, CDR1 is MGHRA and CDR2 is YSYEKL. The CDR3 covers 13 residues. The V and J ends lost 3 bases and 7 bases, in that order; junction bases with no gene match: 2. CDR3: CASSHQGANEQFF. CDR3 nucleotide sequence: TGCGCCAGCAGCCATCAGGGGGCGAATGAGCAGTTCTTC.

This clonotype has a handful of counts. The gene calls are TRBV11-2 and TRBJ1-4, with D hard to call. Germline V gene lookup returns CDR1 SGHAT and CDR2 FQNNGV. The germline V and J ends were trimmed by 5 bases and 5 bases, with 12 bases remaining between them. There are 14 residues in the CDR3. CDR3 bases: TGTGCCAGCAGCCTAATGACCAGGAATGAAAAACTGTTTTTT. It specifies CASSLMTRNEKLFF.

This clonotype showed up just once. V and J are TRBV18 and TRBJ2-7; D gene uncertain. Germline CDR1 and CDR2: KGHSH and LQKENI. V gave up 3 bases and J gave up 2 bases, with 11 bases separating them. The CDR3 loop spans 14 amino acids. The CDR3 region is CASSPTDQAYEQYF. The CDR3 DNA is TGTGCCAGCTCACCGACCGACCAAGCCTACGAGCAGTACTTC.

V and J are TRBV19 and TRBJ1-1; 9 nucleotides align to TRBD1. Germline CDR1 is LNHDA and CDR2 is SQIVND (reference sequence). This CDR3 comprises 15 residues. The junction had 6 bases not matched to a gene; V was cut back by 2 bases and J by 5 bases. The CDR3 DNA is TGTGCCAGTAGTATACAACAGGGGGCAGAAACTGAAGCTTTCTTT. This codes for CASSIQQGAETEAFF.

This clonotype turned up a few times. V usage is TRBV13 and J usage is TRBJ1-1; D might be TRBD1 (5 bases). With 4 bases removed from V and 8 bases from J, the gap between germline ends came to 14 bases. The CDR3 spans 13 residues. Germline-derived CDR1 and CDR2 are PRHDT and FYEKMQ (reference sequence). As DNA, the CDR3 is TGTGCCAGCAGCTCCCAGGAGGGGATGGAAGCTTTCTTT. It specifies CASSSQEGMEAFF.

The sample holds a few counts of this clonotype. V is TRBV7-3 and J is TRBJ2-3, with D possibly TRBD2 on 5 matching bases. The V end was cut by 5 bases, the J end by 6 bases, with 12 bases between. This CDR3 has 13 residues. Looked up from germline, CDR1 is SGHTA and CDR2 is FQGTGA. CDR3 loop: CASSRWTGDTQYF. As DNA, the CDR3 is TGTGCCAGCAGCCGTTGGACTGGTGATACGCAGTATTTT.

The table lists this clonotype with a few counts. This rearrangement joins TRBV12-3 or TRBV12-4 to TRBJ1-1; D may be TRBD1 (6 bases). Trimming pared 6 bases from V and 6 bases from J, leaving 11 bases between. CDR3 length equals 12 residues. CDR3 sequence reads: CASRQGGAEAFF. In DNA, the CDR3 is TGTGCCAGCAGACAGGGTGGTGCTGAAGCTTTCTTT.